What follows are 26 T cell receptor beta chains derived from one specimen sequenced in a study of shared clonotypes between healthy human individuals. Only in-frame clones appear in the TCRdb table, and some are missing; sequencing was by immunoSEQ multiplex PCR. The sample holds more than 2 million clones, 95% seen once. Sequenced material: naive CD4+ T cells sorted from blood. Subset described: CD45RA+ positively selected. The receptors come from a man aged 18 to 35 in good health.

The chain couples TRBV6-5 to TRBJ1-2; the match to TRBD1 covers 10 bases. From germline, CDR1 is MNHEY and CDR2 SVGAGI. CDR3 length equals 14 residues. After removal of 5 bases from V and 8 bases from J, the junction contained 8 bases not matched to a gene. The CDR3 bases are TGTGCCAGCAGTCCGGGACAGGGGATCGGCGGCTACACCTTC. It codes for CASSPGQGIGGYTF.

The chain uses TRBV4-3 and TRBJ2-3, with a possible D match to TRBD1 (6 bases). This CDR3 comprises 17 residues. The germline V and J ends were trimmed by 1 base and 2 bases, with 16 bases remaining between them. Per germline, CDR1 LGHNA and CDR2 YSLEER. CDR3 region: CASSQGSSGASTDTQYF. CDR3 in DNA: TGCGCCAGCAGCCAAGGAAGTTCAGGGGCCTCCACAGATACGCAGTATTTT.

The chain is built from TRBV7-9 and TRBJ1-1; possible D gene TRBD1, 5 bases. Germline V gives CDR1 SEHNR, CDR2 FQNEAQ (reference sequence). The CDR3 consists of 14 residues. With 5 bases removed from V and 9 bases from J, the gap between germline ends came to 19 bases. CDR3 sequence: CASSQGTRVGKAFF. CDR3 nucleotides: TGTGCCAGCAGCCAGGGTACTAGGGTGGGAAAAGCTTTCTTT.

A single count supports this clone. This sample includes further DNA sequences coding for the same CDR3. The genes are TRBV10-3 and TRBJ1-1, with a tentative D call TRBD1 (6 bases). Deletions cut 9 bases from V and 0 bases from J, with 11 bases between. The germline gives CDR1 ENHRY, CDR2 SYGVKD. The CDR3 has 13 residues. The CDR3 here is CAIKDSLNTEAFF. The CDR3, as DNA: TGTGCCATTAAGGACAGCTTGAACACTGAAGCTTTCTTT.

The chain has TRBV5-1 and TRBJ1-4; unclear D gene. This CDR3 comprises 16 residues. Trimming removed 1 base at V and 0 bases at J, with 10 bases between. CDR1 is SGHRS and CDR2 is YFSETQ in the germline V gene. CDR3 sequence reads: CASSLRGSATNEKLFF. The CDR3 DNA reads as TGCGCCAGCAGCTTGAGAGGGTCCGCAACTAATGAAAAACTGTTTTTT.

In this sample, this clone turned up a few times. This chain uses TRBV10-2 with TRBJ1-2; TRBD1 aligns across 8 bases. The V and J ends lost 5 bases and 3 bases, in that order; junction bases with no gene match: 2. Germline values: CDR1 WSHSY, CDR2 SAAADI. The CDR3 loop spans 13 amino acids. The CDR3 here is CASSLTGDYGYTF. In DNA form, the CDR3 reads TGCGCCAGCAGTTTGACAGGGGACTATGGCTACACCTTC.

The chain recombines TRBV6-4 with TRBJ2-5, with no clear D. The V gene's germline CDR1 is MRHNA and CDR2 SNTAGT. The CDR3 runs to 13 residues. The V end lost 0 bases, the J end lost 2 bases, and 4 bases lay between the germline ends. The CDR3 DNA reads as TGTGCCAGCAGTGACTCCTCGCAAGAGACCCAGTACTTC. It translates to CASSDSSQETQYF.

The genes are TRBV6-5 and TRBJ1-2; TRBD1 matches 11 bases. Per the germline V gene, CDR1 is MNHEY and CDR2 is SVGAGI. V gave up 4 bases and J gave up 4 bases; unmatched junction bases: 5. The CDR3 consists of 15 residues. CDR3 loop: CASSSRTGGGYGYTF. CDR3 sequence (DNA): TGTGCCAGCAGTTCCCGGACAGGGGGCGGCTATGGCTACACCTTC.

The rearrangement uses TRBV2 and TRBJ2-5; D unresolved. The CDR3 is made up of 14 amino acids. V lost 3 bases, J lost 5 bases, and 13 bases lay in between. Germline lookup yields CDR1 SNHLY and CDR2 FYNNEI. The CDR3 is CASSEERVGETQYF. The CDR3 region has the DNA TGTGCCAGCAGTGAGGAAAGGGTAGGGGAGACCCAGTACTTC.

The CDR3 DNA is TGTGCCAGTAACTCTCGGACTAGCGGGAGCTACGAGCAGTACTTC. It specifies CASNSRTSGSYEQYF. This sequence joins TRBV19 and TRBJ2-7; TRBD2 matches at 13 bases. The V segment lost 7 bases and the J segment 3 bases; nucleotides outside the gene matches: 6. Looked up from germline, CDR1 is LNHDA and CDR2 is SQIVND (reference sequence). This CDR3 comprises 15 residues.

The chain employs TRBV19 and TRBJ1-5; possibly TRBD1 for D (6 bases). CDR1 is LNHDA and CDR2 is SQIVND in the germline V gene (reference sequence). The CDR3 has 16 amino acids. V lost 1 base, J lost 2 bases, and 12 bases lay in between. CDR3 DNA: TGTGCCAGTAGTATAGGCTCAGGGGTTGGCAATCAGCCCCAGCATTTT. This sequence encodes CASSIGSGVGNQPQHF.

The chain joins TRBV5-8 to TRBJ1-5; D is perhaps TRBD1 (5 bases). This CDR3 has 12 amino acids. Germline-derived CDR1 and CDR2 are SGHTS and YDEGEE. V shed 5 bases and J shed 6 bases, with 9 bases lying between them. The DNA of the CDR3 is TGTGCCAGCAGTCAGGGATCTCAGCCCCAGCATTTT. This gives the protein CASSQGSQPQHF.

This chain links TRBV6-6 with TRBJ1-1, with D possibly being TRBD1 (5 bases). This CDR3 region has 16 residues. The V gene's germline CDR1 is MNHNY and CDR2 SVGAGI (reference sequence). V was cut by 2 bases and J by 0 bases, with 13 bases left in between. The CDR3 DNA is TGTGCCAGCAGTTACACCCTGGGGGTCTTGAACACTGAAGCTTTCTTT. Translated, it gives CASSYTLGVLNTEAFF.

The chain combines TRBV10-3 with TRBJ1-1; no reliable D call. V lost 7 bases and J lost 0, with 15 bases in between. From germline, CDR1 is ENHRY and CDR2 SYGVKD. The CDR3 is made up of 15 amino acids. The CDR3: CAIKNSDNLNTEAFF. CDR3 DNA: TGTGCCATCAAAAATTCAGACAACCTGAACACTGAAGCTTTCTTT.

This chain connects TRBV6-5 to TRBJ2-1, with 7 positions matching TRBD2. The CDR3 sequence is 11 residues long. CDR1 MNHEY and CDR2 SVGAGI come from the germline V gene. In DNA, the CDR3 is TGTGCGGTAGCGGGCGACAATGAGCAGTTCTTC. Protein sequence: CAVAGDNEQFF.

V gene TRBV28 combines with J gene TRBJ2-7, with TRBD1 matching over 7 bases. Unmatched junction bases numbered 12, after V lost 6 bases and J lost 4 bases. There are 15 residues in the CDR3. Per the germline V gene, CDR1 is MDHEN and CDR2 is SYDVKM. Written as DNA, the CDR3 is TGTGCCAGCAGGACAGGGCCCCCAACAAATTACGAGCAGTACTTC. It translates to CASRTGPPTNYEQYF.

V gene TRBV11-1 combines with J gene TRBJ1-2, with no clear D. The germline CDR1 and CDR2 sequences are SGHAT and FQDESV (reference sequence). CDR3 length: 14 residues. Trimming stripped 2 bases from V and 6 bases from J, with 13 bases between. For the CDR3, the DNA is TGTGCCAGCAGCTTATCCCCAGGCGAGGATGGCTACACCTTC. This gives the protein CASSLSPGEDGYTF. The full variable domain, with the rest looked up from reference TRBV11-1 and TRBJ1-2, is EAEVAQSPRYKITEKSQAVAFWCDPISGHATLYWYRQILGQGPELLVQFQDESVVDDSQLPKDRFSAERLKGVDSTLKIQPAELGDSAMYLCASSLSPGEDGYTFGSGTRLTVV.

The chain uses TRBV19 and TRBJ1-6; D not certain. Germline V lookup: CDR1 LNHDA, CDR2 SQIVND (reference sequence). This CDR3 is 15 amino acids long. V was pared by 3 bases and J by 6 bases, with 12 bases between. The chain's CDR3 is CASSILKQTNSPLHF. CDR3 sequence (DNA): TGTGCCAGTAGTATTCTGAAACAGACTAATTCACCCCTCCACTTT.

This CDR3 is CASSLKDSTETQYF. The CDR3 bases are TGCGCCAGCAGCTTGAAGGACAGCACAGAGACCCAGTACTTC. The chain uses TRBV5-1 and TRBJ2-5; the D gene is possibly TRBD1 (6 bases). V shed 1 base and J shed 4 bases, with 11 bases lying between them. The CDR3 contains 14 residues. The V gene's germline CDR1 is SGHRS and CDR2 YFSETQ.

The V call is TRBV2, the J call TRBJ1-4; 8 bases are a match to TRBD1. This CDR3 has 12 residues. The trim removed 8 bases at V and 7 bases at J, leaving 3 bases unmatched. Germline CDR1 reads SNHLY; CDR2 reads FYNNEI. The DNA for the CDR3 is TGTGCCAGCGGACAGGGAAGTGAAAAACTGTTTTTT. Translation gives CASGQGSEKLFF.

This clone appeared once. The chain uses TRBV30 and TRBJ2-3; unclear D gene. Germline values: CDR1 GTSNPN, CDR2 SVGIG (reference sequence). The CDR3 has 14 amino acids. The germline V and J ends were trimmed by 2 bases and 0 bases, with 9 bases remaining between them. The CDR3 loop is CAWSRVQSTDTQYF. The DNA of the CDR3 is TGTGCCTGGAGTAGAGTCCAAAGCACAGATACGCAGTATTTT.

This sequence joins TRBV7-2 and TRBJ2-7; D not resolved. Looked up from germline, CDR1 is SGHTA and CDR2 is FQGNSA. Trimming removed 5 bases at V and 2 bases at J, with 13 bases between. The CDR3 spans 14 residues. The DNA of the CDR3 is TGTGCCAGCAGCCCAGGCTCTAAAACCTACGAGCAGTACTTC. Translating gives CASSPGSKTYEQYF.

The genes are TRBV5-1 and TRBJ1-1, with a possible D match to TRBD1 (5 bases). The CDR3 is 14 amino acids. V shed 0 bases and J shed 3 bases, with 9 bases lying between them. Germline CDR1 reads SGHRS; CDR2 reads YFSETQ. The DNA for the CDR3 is TGCGCCAGCAGCTTGGCCTTCAGGGACACTGAAGCTTTCTTT. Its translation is CASSLAFRDTEAFF.

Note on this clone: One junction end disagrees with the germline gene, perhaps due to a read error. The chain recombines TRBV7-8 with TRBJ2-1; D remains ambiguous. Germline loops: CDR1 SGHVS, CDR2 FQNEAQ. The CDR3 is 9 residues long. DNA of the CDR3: TGTGCCAGCAGCTTAGCGCAGGTCTTC. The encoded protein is CASSLAQVF. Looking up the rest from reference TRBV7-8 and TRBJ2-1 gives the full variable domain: GAGVSQSPRYKVAKRGQDVALRCDPISGHVSLFWYQQALGQGPEFLTYFQNEAQLDKSGLPSDRFFAERPEGSVSTLKIQRTQQEDSAVYLCASSLAQVFGPGTRLTVL.

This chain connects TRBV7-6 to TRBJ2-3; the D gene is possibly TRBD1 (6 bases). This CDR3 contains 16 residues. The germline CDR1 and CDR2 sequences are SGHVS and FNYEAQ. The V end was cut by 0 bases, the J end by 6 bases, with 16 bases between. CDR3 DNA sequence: TGTGCCAGCAGCTTAGCGGGCGTGGGGGCGCTGGATACGCAGTATTTT. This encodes CASSLAGVGALDTQYF.

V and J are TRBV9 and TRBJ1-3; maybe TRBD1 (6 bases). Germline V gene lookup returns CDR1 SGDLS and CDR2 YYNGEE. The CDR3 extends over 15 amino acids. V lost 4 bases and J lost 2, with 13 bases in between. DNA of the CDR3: TGTGCCAGCAGCACTTCAGGGGTGGCTGGAAACACCATATATTTT. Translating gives CASSTSGVAGNTIYF.